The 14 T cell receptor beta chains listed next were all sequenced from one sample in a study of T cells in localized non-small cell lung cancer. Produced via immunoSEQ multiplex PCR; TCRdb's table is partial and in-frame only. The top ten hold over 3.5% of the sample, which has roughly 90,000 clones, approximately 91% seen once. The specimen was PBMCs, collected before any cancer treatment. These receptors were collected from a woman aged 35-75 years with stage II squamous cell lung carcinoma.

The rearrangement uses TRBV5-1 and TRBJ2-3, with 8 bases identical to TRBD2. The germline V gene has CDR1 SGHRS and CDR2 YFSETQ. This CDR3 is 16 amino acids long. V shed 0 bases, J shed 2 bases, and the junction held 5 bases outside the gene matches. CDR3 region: CASSLAGSGTTDTQYF. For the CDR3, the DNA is TGCGCCAGCAGCTTGGCAGGTAGCGGGACCACAGATACGCAGTATTTT.

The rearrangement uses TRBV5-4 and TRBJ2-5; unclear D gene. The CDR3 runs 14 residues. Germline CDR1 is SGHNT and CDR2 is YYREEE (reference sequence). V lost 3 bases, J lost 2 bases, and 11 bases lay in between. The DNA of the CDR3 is TGTGCCAGCAGCTCTAATTGGGGTCAAGAGACCCAGTACTTC. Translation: CASSSNWGQETQYF. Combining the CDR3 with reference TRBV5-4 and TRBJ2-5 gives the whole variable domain ETGVTQSPTHLIKTRGQQVTLRCSSQSGHNTVSWYQQALGQGPQFIFQYYREEENGRGNFPPRFSGLQFPNYSSELNVNALELDDSALYLCASSSNWGQETQYFGPGTRLLVL.

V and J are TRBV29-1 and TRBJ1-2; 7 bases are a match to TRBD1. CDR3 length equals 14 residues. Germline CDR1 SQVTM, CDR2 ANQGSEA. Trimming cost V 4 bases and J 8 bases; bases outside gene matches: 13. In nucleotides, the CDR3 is TGCAGCGTTGGGCATGGCAGGGGGACGGAAGGCTACACCTTC. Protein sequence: CSVGHGRGTEGYTF.

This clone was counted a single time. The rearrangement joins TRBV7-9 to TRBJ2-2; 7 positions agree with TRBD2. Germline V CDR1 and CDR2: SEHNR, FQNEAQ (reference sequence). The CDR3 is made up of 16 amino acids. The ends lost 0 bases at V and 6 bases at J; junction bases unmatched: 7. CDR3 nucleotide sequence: TGTGCCAGCAGCTTAGCGGCGGGAGTATCCCCCGGGGAGCTGTTTTTT. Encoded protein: CASSLAAGVSPGELFF.

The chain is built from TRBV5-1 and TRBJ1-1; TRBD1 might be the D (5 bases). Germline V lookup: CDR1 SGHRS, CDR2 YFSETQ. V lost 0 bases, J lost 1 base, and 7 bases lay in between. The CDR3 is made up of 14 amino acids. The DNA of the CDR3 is TGCGCCAGCAGCTTGGTGGGGGAGAACACTGAAGCTTTCTTT. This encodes CASSLVGENTEAFF. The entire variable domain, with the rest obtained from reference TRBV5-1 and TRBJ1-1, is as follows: KAGVTQTPRYLIKTRGQQVTLSCSPISGHRSVSWYQQTPGQGLQFLFEYFSETQRNKGNFPGRFSGRQFSNSRSEMNVSTLELGDSALYLCASSLVGENTEAFFGQGTRLTVV.

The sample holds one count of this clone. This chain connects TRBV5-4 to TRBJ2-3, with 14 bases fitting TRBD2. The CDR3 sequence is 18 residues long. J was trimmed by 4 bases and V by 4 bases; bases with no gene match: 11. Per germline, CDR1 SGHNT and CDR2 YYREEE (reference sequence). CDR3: CASSEGLAGVLSPDTQYF. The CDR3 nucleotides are TGTGCCAGCAGCGAGGGACTAGCGGGAGTTCTTAGTCCAGATACGCAGTATTTT.

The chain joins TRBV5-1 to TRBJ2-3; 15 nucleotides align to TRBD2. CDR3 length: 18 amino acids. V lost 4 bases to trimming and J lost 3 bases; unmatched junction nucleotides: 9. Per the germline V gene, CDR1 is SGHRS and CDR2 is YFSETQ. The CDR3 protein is CASSLGLAGGPLTDTQYF. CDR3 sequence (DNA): TGCGCCAGCAGCCTAGGACTAGCGGGAGGGCCTTTGACAGATACGCAGTATTTT. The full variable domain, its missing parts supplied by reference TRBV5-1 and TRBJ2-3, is KAGVTQTPRYLIKTRGQQVTLSCSPISGHRSVSWYQQTPGQGLQFLFEYFSETQRNKGNFPGRFSGRQFSNSRSEMNVSTLELGDSALYLCASSLGLAGGPLTDTQYFGPGTRLTVL.

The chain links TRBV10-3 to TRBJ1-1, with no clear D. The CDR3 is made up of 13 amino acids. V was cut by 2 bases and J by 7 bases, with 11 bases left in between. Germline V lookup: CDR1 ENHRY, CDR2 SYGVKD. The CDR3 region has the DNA TGTGCCATCAGTGAGCCGGACCTTATTGAAGCTTTCTTT. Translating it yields CAISEPDLIEAFF.

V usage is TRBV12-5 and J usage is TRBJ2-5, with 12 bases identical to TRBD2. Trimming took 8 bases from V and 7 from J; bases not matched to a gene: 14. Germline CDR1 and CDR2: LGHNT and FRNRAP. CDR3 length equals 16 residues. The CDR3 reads CASLTVASGREGTQYF. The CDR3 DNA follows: TGTGCTAGTCTGACCGTAGCTAGCGGGAGGGAGGGGACCCAGTACTTC.

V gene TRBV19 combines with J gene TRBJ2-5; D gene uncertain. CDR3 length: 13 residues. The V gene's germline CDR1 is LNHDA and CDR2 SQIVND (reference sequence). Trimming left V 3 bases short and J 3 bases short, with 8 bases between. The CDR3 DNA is TGTGCCAGTAGTATCGCAGGAAAAGAGACCCAGTACTTC. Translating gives CASSIAGKETQYF.

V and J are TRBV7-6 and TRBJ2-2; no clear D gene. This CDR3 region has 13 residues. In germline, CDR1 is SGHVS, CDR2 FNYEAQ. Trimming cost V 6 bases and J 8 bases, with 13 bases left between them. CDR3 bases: TGTGCCAGCAGTCGAGACCCGCCAGGGGAGCTGTTTTTT. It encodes CASSRDPPGELFF.

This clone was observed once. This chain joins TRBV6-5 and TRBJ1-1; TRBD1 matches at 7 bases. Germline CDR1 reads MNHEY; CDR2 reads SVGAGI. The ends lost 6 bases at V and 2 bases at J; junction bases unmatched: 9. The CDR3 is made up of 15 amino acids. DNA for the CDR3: TGTGCCAGCAGACCCCAGGGGGTATATAACACTGAAGCTTTCTTT. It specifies CASRPQGVYNTEAFF.

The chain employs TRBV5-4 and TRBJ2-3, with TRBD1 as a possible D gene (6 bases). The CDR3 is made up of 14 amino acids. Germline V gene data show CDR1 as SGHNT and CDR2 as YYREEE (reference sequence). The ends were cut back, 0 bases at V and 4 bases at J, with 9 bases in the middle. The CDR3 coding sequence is TGTGCCAGCAGCTTGGGGACAGTCCCAGATACGCAGTATTTT. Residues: CASSLGTVPDTQYF.

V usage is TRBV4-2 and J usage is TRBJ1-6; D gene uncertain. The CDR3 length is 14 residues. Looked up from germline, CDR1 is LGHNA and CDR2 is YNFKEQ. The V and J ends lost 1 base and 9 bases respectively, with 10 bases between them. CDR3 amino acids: CASSQGVESSPLHF. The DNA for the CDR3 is TGTGCCAGCAGCCAAGGAGTCGAGAGTTCACCCCTCCACTTT.